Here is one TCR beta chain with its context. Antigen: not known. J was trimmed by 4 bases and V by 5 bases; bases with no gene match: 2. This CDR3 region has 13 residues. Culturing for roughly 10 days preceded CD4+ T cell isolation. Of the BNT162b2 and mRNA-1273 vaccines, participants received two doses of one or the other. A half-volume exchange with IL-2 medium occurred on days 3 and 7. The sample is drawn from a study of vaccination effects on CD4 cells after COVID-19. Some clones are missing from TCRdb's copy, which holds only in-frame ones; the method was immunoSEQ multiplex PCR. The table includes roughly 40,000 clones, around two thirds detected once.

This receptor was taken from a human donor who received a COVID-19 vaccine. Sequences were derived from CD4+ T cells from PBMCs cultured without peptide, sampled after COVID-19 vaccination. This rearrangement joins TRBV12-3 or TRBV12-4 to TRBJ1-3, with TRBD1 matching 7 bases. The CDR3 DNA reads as TGTGCCAGCAGTCGACAGGGAGGAAACACCATATATTTT. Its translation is CASSRQGGNTIYF.